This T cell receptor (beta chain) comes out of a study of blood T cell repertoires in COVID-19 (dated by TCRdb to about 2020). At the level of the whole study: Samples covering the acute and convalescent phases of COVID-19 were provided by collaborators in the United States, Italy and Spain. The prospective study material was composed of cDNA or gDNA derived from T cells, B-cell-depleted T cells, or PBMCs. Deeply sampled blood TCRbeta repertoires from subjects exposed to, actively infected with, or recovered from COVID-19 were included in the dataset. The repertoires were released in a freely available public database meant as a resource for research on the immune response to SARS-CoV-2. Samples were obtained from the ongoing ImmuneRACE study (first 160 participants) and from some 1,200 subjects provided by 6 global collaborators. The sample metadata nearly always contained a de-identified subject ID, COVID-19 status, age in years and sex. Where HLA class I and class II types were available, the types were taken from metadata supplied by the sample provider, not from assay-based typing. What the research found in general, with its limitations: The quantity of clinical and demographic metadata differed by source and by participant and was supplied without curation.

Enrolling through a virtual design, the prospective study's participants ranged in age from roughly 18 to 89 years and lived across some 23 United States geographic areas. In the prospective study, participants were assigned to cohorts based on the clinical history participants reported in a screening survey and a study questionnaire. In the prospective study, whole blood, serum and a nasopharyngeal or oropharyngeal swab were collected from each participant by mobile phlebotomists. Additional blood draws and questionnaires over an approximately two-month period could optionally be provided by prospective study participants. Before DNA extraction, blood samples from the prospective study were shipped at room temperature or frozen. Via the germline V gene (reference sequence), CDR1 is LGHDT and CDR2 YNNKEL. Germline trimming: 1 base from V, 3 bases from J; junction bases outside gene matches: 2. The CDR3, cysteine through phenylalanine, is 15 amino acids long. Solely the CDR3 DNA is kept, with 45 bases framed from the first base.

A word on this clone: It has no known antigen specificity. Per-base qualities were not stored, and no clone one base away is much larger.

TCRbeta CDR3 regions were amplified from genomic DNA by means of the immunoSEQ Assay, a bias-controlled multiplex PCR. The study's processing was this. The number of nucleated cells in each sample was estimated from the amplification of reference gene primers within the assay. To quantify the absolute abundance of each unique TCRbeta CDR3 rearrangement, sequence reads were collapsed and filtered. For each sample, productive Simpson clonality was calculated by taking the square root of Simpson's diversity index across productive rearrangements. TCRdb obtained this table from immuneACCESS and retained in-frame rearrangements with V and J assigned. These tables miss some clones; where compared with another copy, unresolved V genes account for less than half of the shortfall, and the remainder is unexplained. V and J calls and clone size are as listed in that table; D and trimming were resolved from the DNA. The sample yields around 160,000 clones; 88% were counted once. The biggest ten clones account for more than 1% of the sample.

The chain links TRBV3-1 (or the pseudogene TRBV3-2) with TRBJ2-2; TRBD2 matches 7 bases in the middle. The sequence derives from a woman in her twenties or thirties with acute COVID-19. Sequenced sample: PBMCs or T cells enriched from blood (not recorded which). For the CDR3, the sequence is CASSQGSGYTGELFF. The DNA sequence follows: TGTGCCAGCAGCCAAGGTAGCGGGTACACCGGGGAGCTGTTTTTT.